This T cell receptor beta chain was found in a study of T cells in localized non-small cell lung cancer. Profiling relied on immunoSEQ multiplex PCR, and the TCRdb table lists in-frame clones only, not all of them. The repertoire holds 75,000 to 95,000 clones, with about 87% as singletons. The TCR comes from a man between 40 and 75 years old with stage I squamous cell lung carcinoma. Source: peripheral blood, taken before any cancer treatment.

CDR3 DNA: TGTGCCAGCAGCCCGGGGACGGAAACTAACTATGGCTACACCTTC. Translation gives CASSPGTETNYGYTF. The genes are TRBV11-1 and TRBJ1-2; D perhaps matches TRBD1 (5 bases). The CDR3 length is 15 residues. Germline CDR1 reads SGHAT; CDR2 reads FQDESV (reference sequence). V shed 5 bases and J shed 0 bases, with 13 bases lying between them.